A selection of T cell receptor beta chains follows, all from one sample in a study of a mutant IDH1 vaccine in newly diagnosed glioma. Antigens for these TCRs are unknown. The protocol was immunoSEQ multiplex PCR, while the TCRdb copy is restricted to in-frame clones and leaves out a portion. This sample has 50,000 to 70,000 clones, with 65% to 75% found just once. Sequenced material: PBMCs, taken from a glioma patient whose treatment included an IDH1 peptide vaccine. The receptor set was obtained from a man aged 50 to 59 with glioma. Each CDR3 is given with its conserved first and last residue. The D gene is left open where the match is weak. A clone size is listed for some rows: how often the clone was seen (once, few, many), or a class if it is expanded.

14,.,TRBJ1-5,.,TRBV5-1,CASSLGGLDQPQHF,TGCGCCAGCAGCTTGGGAGGTTTGGACCAGCCCCAGCATTTT
17,TRBD2,TRBJ2-3,once,TRBV19,CASTRTSGGAGTDTQYF,TGTGCCAGCACCAGGACTAGCGGGGGGGCGGGCACAGATACGCAGTATTTT
11,.,TRBJ2-6,.,TRBV5-6,CASSSANVLTF,TGTGCCAGCAGCTCCGCCAACGTCCTGACTTTC
14,TRBD1,TRBJ2-7,.,TRBV4-3,CASSLQQGNDEQYF,TGCGCCAGCAGCCTTCAACAGGGGAACGACGAGCAGTACTTC
12,TRBD1,TRBJ1-1,.,TRBV5-4,CATQGAGTEAFF,TGTGCCACCCAGGGGGCCGGCACTGAAGCTTTCTTT
16,TRBD1,TRBJ2-7,few,TRBV28,CASSGPGTGRTYEQYF,TGTGCCAGCAGTGGCCCCGGGACAGGGAGGACCTACGAGCAGTACTTC
16,.,TRBJ2-2,.,TRBV5-8,CASSSYGTGNTGELFF,TGTGCCAGCAGCTCGTACGGGACGGGAAACACCGGGGAGCTGTTTTTT
16,TRBD2,TRBJ2-3,.,TRBV9,CASSVVAGGYTDTQYF,TGTGCCAGCAGCGTAGTGGCGGGGGGGTACACAGATACGCAGTATTTT
13,.,TRBJ1-2,.,TRBV30,CAWTTVADYGYTF,TGTGCCTGGACCACCGTCGCCGACTATGGCTACACCTTC
13,.,TRBJ1-5,many,TRBV29-1,CSVAWGLDQPQHF,TGCAGCGTGGCCTGGGGCCTGGATCAGCCCCAGCATTTT
14,.,TRBJ1-3,few,TRBV9,CASSEDSSGNTIYF,TGTGCCAGCAGTGAGGACAGCTCTGGAAACACCATATATTTT
11,.,TRBJ2-7,.,TRBV7-9,CASSSWLEQYF,TGTGCCAGCAGCTCGTGGCTCGAGCAGTACTTC
15,.,TRBJ2-3,.,TRBV6-4,CASSDGGLSTDTQYF,TGTGCCAGCAGTGACGGCGGGTTAAGCACAGATACGCAGTATTTT
13,TRBD1,TRBJ1-6,.,TRBV30,CAWGRTGDSPLHF,TGTGCCTGGGGTAGGACAGGGGATTCACCCCTCCACTTT
11,.,TRBJ1-3,few,TRBV28,CASSFPGVLYF,TGTGCCAGCAGTTTCCCAGGTGTTCTGTATTTT
15,TRBD1,TRBJ2-7,.,TRBV7-2,CASSLKGGGSYEQYF,TGTGCCAGCAGCTTAAAAGGGGGCGGCTCCTACGAGCAGTACTTC
15,TRBD1,TRBJ1-2,.,TRBV25-1,CASSEGTGGHYGYTF,TGTGCCAGCAGTGAGGGGACAGGGGGCCACTATGGCTACACCTTC
17,.,TRBJ1-6,.,TRBV5-1,CASSLSVRGQPNSPLHF,TGCGCCAGCAGCTTGTCGGTCAGAGGACAGCCTAATTCACCCCTCCACTTT
16,.,TRBJ1-6,.,TRBV19,CASSIEIGQPNSPLHF,TGTGCCAGTAGTATAGAGATAGGGCAACCGAATTCACCCCTCCACTTT
13,TRBD1,TRBJ2-1,.,TRBV29-1,CSVPGTANNEQFF,TGCAGCGTCCCCGGGACAGCAAACAATGAGCAGTTCTTC
15,.,TRBJ2-7,.,TRBV6-5,CASSIGPDRGGGMYF,TGTGCCAGCAGTATAGGTCCAGACAGGGGAGGGGGAATGTACTTC
15,.,TRBJ2-7,.,TRBV4-1,CASSLLDRVSYEQYF,TGCGCCAGCAGTCTGCTCGACAGAGTCTCCTACGAGCAGTACTTC
14,TRBD1,TRBJ2-1,.,TRBV5-1,CASTPGQEYNEQFF,TGCGCCAGCACACCGGGACAGGAATACAATGAGCAGTTCTTC
14,.,TRBJ1-3,.,TRBV4-2,CASSQADTGNTIYF,TGTGCCAGCAGCCAAGCTGACACTGGAAACACCATATATTTT
14,.,TRBJ2-7,.,TRBV29-1,CSVTRGIQGSEQYF,TGCAGCGTGACTCGCGGGATTCAGGGGTCCGAGCAGTACTTC
11,.,TRBJ2-7,.,TRBV23-1,CASSPPGTEYF,TGCGCCAGCAGCCCACCGGGGACGGAGTACTTC
16,.,TRBJ1-5,.,TRBV19,CASRGSGPYSNQPQHF,TGTGCCAGTCGGGGTTCAGGACCCTATAGCAATCAGCCCCAGCATTTT
13,.,TRBJ2-3,.,TRBV2,CASTGGHTDTQYF,TGTGCCAGCACCGGGGGGCACACAGATACGCAGTATTTT
16,TRBD2,TRBJ2-3,once,TRBV19,CASKSGGAVGTDTQYF,TGTGCCAGTAAAAGCGGGGGGGCCGTAGGCACAGATACGCAGTATTTT
14,.,TRBJ2-1,.,TRBV29-1,CSVEVERAHNEQFF,TGCAGCGTTGAGGTCGAGCGGGCCCACAATGAGCAGTTCTTC
13,.,TRBJ2-5,.,TRBV5-1,CASSLRQQETQYF,TGCGCCAGCAGCTTGAGGCAGCAAGAGACCCAGTACTTC
14,.,TRBJ1-1,once,TRBV28,CASSGSRGNTEAFF,TGTGCCAGCAGTGGAAGTAGAGGAAACACTGAAGCTTTCTTT
15,.,TRBJ2-1,.,TRBV19,CASRVAGYSYNEQFF,TGTGCCAGTAGGGTGGCAGGGTACAGCTACAATGAGCAGTTCTTC
15,.,TRBJ1-1,.,TRBV6-6,CASSPAGSWNTEAFF,TGTGCCAGCAGTCCAGCCGGCAGTTGGAACACTGAAGCTTTCTTT
16,.,TRBJ1-5,.,TRBV30,CAWSTGRLRTNQPQHF,TGTGCCTGGAGTACCGGACGCCTTAGGACGAATCAGCCCCAGCATTTT
13,.,TRBJ2-1,medium-sized,TRBV27,CASSYVGKGEQFF,TGTGCCAGCAGTTACGTTGGGAAAGGGGAGCAGTTCTTC
13,.,TRBJ1-4,.,TRBV14,CASSRRQNEKLFF,TGTGCCAGCAGCCGCCGACAAAATGAAAAACTGTTTTTT
11,.,TRBJ1-3,few,TRBV5-4,CASSGSGTLAF,TGTGCCAGCAGCGGGTCCGGGACCTTGGCTTTT
15,.,TRBJ2-7,.,TRBV28,CASSLRQAPTYEQYF,TGTGCCAGCAGTTTAAGACAGGCCCCCACCTACGAGCAGTACTTC
15,TRBD1,TRBJ2-2,many,TRBV19,CASNRGTGSRRELFF,TGTGCCAGTAACAGAGGGACAGGTTCGAGGCGGGAGCTGTTTTTT
12,.,TRBJ2-2,.,TRBV30,CAWSVPFGELFF,TGTGCCTGGAGTGTGCCTTTCGGGGAGCTGTTTTTT
14,.,TRBJ2-7,.,TRBV30,CAWSVGGAGYEQYF,TGTGCCTGGAGTGTCGGCGGCGCCGGCTACGAGCAGTACTTC
15,TRBD2,TRBJ2-3,.,TRBV25-1,CASSEWAGGQDTQYF,TGTGCCAGCAGTGAATGGGCGGGGGGGCAAGATACGCAGTATTTT
13,.,TRBJ1-2,.,TRBV4-1,CASSQEGIYGYTF,TGCGCCAGCAGCCAAGAAGGCATCTATGGCTACACCTTC
15,.,TRBJ2-7,.,TRBV7-9,CASSLSGGASYEQYF,TGTGCCAGCAGCTTATCAGGAGGCGCTTCCTACGAGCAGTACTTC
17,.,TRBJ1-1,.,TRBV5-1,CASSLAEESFMNTEAFF,TGCGCCAGCAGCTTGGCCGAGGAGTCATTCATGAACACTGAAGCTTTCTTT
17,.,TRBJ2-7,.,TRBV4-1,CASSQVWGGHDPYEQYF,TGCGCCAGCAGCCAAGTCTGGGGGGGACACGATCCCTACGAGCAGTACTTC
15,.,TRBJ1-5,few,TRBV9,CASSVEGIGDQPQHF,TGTGCCAGCAGCGTCGAGGGGATAGGTGATCAGCCCCAGCATTTT
14,.,TRBJ2-7,.,TRBV5-6,CASSGRAGDYEQYF,TGTGCCAGCAGCGGGCGGGCAGGGGACTACGAGCAGTACTTC
18,TRBD1,TRBJ2-6,.,TRBV7-9,CASSPGTGGTSGANVLTF,TGTGCCAGCAGCCCAGGGACAGGGGGAACCTCTGGGGCCAACGTCCTGACTTTC
15,TRBD1,TRBJ1-4,few,TRBV10-3,CAISDPGQGDEKLFF,TGTGCCATCAGTGATCCGGGACAGGGGGATGAAAAACTGTTTTTT
14,.,TRBJ2-3,.,TRBV10-1,CASERGALTDTQYF,TGCGCCAGCGAGAGAGGGGCACTCACAGATACGCAGTATTTT
17,TRBD2,TRBJ2-2,.,TRBV19,CASSSPSGGADTGELFF,TGTGCCAGTAGTTCCCCTAGCGGGGGGGCCGACACCGGGGAGCTGTTTTTT
16,.,TRBJ1-5,.,TRBV30,CAWSVGGPYSNQPQHF,TGTGCCTGGAGTGTTGGTGGTCCTTATAGCAATCAGCCCCAGCATTTT
16,.,TRBJ1-5,once,TRBV7-2,CASSPGSIYQGQPQHF,TGTGCCAGCAGCCCAGGAAGCATTTATCAGGGACAGCCCCAGCATTTT